A single sample is the source of the 5 T cell receptor beta chains below, sequenced in a study of blood T cell repertoires in COVID-19. Generated by immunoSEQ multiplex PCR, the TCRdb table keeps only in-frame clones and is missing some. This sample has around 92,000 clones, with roughly 86% found just once. Sequencing was performed on peripheral blood. Receptors were obtained from a woman between 55 and 75 years old in a cohort sampled during active or convalescent COVID-19.

The chain uses TRBV6-5 and TRBJ1-3; 8 bases fit TRBD1. Germline lookup yields CDR1 MNHEY and CDR2 SVGAGI. Losses at the gene ends were 4 bases for V and 0 bases for J; bases not matched to a gene: 5. The CDR3 is 16 amino acids. The CDR3 region is CASSSTGGLSGNTIYF. DNA of the CDR3: TGTGCCAGCAGTTCTACAGGGGGACTCTCTGGAAACACCATATATTTT.

The rearrangement links TRBV7-6 to TRBJ2-3, with 7 bases aligning to TRBD1. This CDR3 contains 14 residues. Per the germline V gene, CDR1 is SGHVS and CDR2 is FNYEAQ. The ends lost 6 bases at V and 6 bases at J; junction bases unmatched: 9. The CDR3 nucleotides are TGTGCCAGCAGGCTAGGAGCAGGGGGTGATACGCAGTATTTT. Its translation: CASRLGAGGDTQYF.

The V gene is TRBV3-1 (or the pseudogene TRBV3-2), the J gene TRBJ2-3; 8 bases map to TRBD2. Germline assignment: CDR1 LGHDT and CDR2 YNNKEL (reference sequence). There are 15 residues in the CDR3. V lost 0 bases to trimming and J lost 5 bases; unmatched junction nucleotides: 4. The CDR3 sequence: CASSQEGLGKDTQYF. In DNA form, the CDR3 reads TGTGCCAGCAGCCAAGAGGGACTAGGTAAAGATACGCAGTATTTT.

The chain combines TRBV4-1 with TRBJ1-6; no clear D gene. Germline assignment: CDR1 MGHRA and CDR2 YSYEKL. V was trimmed by 6 bases and J by 7 bases, leaving 16 bases between them. This CDR3 spans 15 amino acids. As DNA, the CDR3 is TGCGCCAGCAGTCGGGAGACCGGCCTAAATTCACCCCTCCACTTT. Residues: CASSRETGLNSPLHF.

This chain uses TRBV28 with TRBJ2-7, with TRBD2 matching 7 bases. The CDR3 loop spans 17 amino acids. The V and J ends lost 8 bases and 3 bases, in that order; junction bases with no gene match: 19. Germline V CDR1 and CDR2: MDHEN, SYDVKM. The CDR3 region has the DNA TGTGCCAGCCTTCCCCCCCTAGCGGAACTCGGGGTCTACGAGCAGTACTTC. This gives the protein CASLPPLAELGVYEQYF.